Sequencing of this T cell receptor (beta chain) was carried out in a study of blood T cell repertoires in COVID-19. Study background: Samples representing acute and convalescent COVID-19 were sourced from the United States, Italy and Spain.

As handled by the study authors: Amplified reference gene primers provided the basis for estimating nucleated cell counts. Sequenced by immunoSEQ multiplex PCR; TCRdb stores in-frame clones only, minus some. D and trimming were read from the DNA, whereas the V and J calls and clone size are those reported in that table. The data hold about 100,000 clones, with about 86% observed a single time. Germline V gives CDR1 LNHDA, CDR2 SQIVND (reference sequence). The CDR3 extends over 14 amino acids. Trimming stripped 3 bases from V and 4 bases from J, with 10 bases between. Before being deemed recovered, Cohort 3 donors had two negative PCRs, clearance, or symptom resolution. This clone occurred a few times.

The clonotype was recovered from a woman aged 45-65 years who had recovered from COVID-19. The gene calls are TRBV19 and TRBJ2-1; weak D call: TRBD1 (5 bases). The sequencing input was PBMCs or T cells enriched from blood (not recorded which). CDR3 in amino acids: CASSMDTDYNEQFF. DNA of the CDR3: TGTGCCAGTAGTATGGACACGGATTACAATGAGCAGTTCTTC.